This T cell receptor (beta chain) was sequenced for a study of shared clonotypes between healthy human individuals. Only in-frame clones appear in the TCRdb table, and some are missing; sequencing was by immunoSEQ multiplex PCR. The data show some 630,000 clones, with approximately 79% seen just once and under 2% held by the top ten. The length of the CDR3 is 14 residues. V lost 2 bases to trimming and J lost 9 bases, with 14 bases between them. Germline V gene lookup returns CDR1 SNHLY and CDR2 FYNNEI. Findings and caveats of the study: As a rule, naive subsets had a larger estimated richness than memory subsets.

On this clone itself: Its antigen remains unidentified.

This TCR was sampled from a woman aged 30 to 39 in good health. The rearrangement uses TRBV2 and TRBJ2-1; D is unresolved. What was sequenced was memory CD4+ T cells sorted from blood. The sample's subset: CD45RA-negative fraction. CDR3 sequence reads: CASSERVRVGEQFF. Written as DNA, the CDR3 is TGTGCCAGCAGTGAACGGGTACGAGTAGGTGAGCAGTTCTTC. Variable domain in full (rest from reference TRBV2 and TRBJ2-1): EPEVTQTPSHQVTQMGQEVILRCVPISNHLYFYWYRQILGQKVEFLVSFYNNEISEKSEIFDDQFSVERPDGSNFTLKIRSTKLEDSAMYFCASSERVRVGEQFFGPGTRLTVL.